Following are 18 T cell receptor beta chains from one sample sequenced in a study of control samples from healthy donors and cancer patients. Measured with immunoSEQ multiplex PCR; TCRdb has only the in-frame clones, and not every one. Here the sample spans about 120,000 clones, more than 75% being singletons. The sequenced sample consisted of blood. Receptors were obtained from a man aged 30-40 years in good health.

V gene TRBV13 combines with J gene TRBJ2-7; D call uncertain. Between the trimmed V and J ends, which lost 6 bases and 2 bases, there was a span of 5 bases. The CDR3 spans 11 residues. The germline gives CDR1 PRHDT, CDR2 FYEKMQ (reference sequence). The CDR3 here is CASSHPYEQYF. In nucleotides, the CDR3 is TGTGCCAGCAGTCACCCCTACGAGCAGTACTTC.

This sequence joins TRBV6-5 and TRBJ1-4; D perhaps matches TRBD1 (5 bases). Germline V gene lookup returns CDR1 MNHEY and CDR2 SVGAGI. Trimming shortened V by 8 bases and J by 8 bases, and 18 bases separated the two germline ends. This CDR3 has 14 residues. CDR3 DNA sequence: TGTGCCAGCGTACCCGGGCAGGGAAACGAAAAACTGTTTTTT. Its translation is CASVPGQGNEKLFF.

This clone showed up just a few times. The CDR3 protein is CASSQLPTSGGGFYEQYF. Here the CDR3 DNA reads TGTGCCAGCAGCCAGCTCCCGACTAGCGGGGGGGGGTTCTACGAGCAGTACTTC. This chain connects TRBV3-1 (or the pseudogene TRBV3-2) to TRBJ2-7, with 14 bases lining up with TRBD2. V lost 3 bases to trimming and J lost 3 bases; unmatched junction nucleotides: 10. Per germline, CDR1 LGHDT and CDR2 YNNKEL (reference sequence). The CDR3 is made up of 18 amino acids.

The chain recombines TRBV6-1 with TRBJ1-2; no definite D call. The germline V gene encodes CDR1 MNHNS and CDR2 SASEGT. Trimming stripped 4 bases from V and 2 bases from J, with 17 bases between. CDR3 length equals 16 residues. CDR3 amino acids: CASSALVPGANYGYTF. DNA for the CDR3: TGTGCCAGCAGTGCACTCGTTCCAGGCGCAAACTATGGCTACACCTTC.

The chain recombines TRBV4-1 with TRBJ1-3, with a possible D match to TRBD1 (6 bases). This CDR3 is built from 18 residues. V lost 4 bases and J 0 bases, leaving 19 bases between the germline ends. The germline gives CDR1 MGHRA, CDR2 YSYEKL. CDR3 sequence (DNA): TGCGCCAGCAGCCGCTCAACAGGGCTCACCGACTCTGGAAACACCATATATTTT. This codes for CASSRSTGLTDSGNTIYF.

The chain is built from TRBV6-5 and TRBJ1-1; D remains unclear. CDR3 length: 10 residues. Germline assignment: CDR1 MNHEY and CDR2 SVGAGI. V was trimmed by 5 bases and J by 4 bases, leaving 2 bases between them. CDR3 loop: CASSRTEAFF. The CDR3 region has the DNA TGTGCCAGCAGTCGCACTGAAGCTTTCTTT.

The gene calls are TRBV3-1 (or the pseudogene TRBV3-2) and TRBJ2-2; D is unresolved. The CDR3 has 14 residues. From germline, CDR1 is LGHDT and CDR2 YNNKEL (reference sequence). Trimming stripped 1 base from V and 7 bases from J, with 10 bases between. Here the CDR3 DNA reads TGTGCCAGCAGCCAAGGTAGAATCGGCGGGGAGCTGTTTTTT. It is translated as CASSQGRIGGELFF.

This chain connects TRBV29-1 to TRBJ2-7; TRBD2 agrees at 7 bases. The CDR3 is 13 residues long. Germline-derived CDR1 and CDR2 are SQVTM and ANQGSEA. V dropped 3 bases and J dropped 7; count of bases not matched to a gene: 9. CDR3 protein: CSVELGPRGEQYF. The CDR3 DNA is TGCAGCGTTGAGCTGGGACCGCGGGGGGAGCAGTACTTC.

This rearrangement joins TRBV30 to TRBJ1-6; 7 nucleotides agree with TRBD1. CDR1 is GTSNPN and CDR2 is SVGIG in the germline V gene (reference sequence). The CDR3 spans 14 residues. V gave up 5 bases and J gave up 0 bases; unmatched junction bases: 1. The CDR3 DNA reads as TGTGCCTGGGCAGGGGGCTCCTATAATTCACCCCTCCACTTT. This sequence encodes CAWAGGSYNSPLHF.

The chain combines TRBV14 with TRBJ1-1; D not resolved. Trimming left V 6 bases short and J 2 bases short, with 10 bases between. Germline CDR1 reads SGHDN; CDR2 reads FVKESK. This CDR3 region has 13 residues. In nucleotides, the CDR3 is TGTGCCAGCAGTAAGGTCACCAACACTGAAGCTTTCTTT. This translates into CASSKVTNTEAFF.

The genes are TRBV11-2 and TRBJ2-1, with 10 positions matching TRBD2. Germline V gives CDR1 SGHAT, CDR2 FQNNGV. J lost 4 bases, V lost 6 bases, and 9 bases had no gene match. The CDR3 extends over 16 amino acids. CDR3 in DNA: TGTGCCAGCAGAACTCTAGCGGGGGAGGTTTACAATGAGCAGTTCTTC. It encodes CASRTLAGEVYNEQFF.

The chain employs TRBV6-6 and TRBJ1-1; D is undetermined. Deletions cut 0 bases from V and 3 bases from J, with 5 bases between. The CDR3 length is 13 residues. In germline, CDR1 is MNHNY, CDR2 SVGAGI (reference sequence). The CDR3 protein is CASSYSRDTEAFF. The CDR3 DNA is TGTGCCAGCAGTTACTCAAGGGACACTGAAGCTTTCTTT.

V is TRBV25-1 and J is TRBJ1-1, with D maybe TRBD1 (6 bases). CDR1 is MGHDK, CDR2 SYGVNS, per germline. This CDR3 has 14 residues. V lost 5 bases and J lost 3, with 13 bases in between. This chain's CDR3 is CASSPGGAYTEAFF. CDR3 sequence (DNA): TGTGCCAGCAGTCCGGGGGGGGCGTACACTGAAGCTTTCTTT.

This clone showed up just once. The rearrangement joins TRBV6-5 to TRBJ1-1, with D unresolved. Deletions cut 2 bases from V and 0 bases from J, with 7 bases between. The CDR3 spans 14 residues. Germline V gene data show CDR1 as MNHEY and CDR2 as SVGAGI. DNA for the CDR3: TGTGCCAGCAGTTACGCAGATATGAACACTGAAGCTTTCTTT. This sequence encodes CASSYADMNTEAFF.

Of note for this clone: Other DNA sequences from this sample encode an identical CDR3 as well. V and J are TRBV5-1 and TRBJ1-1; 8 bases match TRBD1. Germline CDR1 SGHRS, CDR2 YFSETQ. This CDR3 has 15 residues. V was clipped by 4 bases and J by 1 base; unmatched bases: 6. In nucleotides, the CDR3 is TGCGCCAGCAGCCTGGGAGGGACAGGGAACACTGAAGCTTTCTTT. Translation gives CASSLGGTGNTEAFF.

The gene calls are TRBV10-3 and TRBJ1-1, with a possible D match to TRBD1 (5 bases). From germline, CDR1 is ENHRY and CDR2 SYGVKD. This CDR3 has 15 amino acids. Trimming took off 4 bases at V and 3 bases at J, with 15 bases between the two ends. The CDR3 protein is CAISGGRGSDTEAFF. Here the CDR3 DNA reads TGTGCCATCAGTGGCGGAAGGGGAAGCGACACTGAAGCTTTCTTT.

This rearrangement joins TRBV30 to TRBJ1-2; D perhaps matches TRBD1 (6 bases). This CDR3 has 13 residues. Germline CDR1 reads GTSNPN; CDR2 reads SVGIG (reference sequence). V was clipped by 1 base and J by 2 bases, with 8 bases between them. CDR3 amino acids: CAWSGQANYGYTF. CDR3 sequence (DNA): TGTGCCTGGAGTGGACAGGCGAACTATGGCTACACCTTC.

This chain links TRBV18 with TRBJ1-3, with 7 bases lining up with TRBD1. V was pared by 3 bases and J by 1 base, with 3 bases of the junction left unmatched. In germline, CDR1 is KGHSH, CDR2 LQKENI. The CDR3 runs to 15 residues. The CDR3 nucleotides are TGTGCCAGCTCACCCCAGGGGGGGTCTGGAAACACCATATATTTT. Its protein product is CASSPQGGSGNTIYF.